These 9 T cell receptor beta chains originate from one sample sequenced in a study of cytomegalovirus exposure and HLA in healthy donors. PCR used 60 Vbeta primers and 13 Jbeta primers. The table came from immunoSEQ multiplex PCR; TCRdb's copy has only in-frame clones and leaves some out. The top ten hold about 4.9% of the sample, which has about 160,000 clones, about 75% seen once. The sequencing input was PBMCs. Receptor source: a male donor in good health and CMV-seronegative.

The chain combines TRBV7-3 with TRBJ2-1; D perhaps matches TRBD2 (6 bases). This CDR3 spans 13 amino acids. The ends were cut back, 5 bases at V and 9 bases at J, with 14 bases in the middle. Germline-derived CDR1 and CDR2 are SGHTA and FQGTGA. The CDR3 coding sequence is TGTGCCAGCAGCACCCACACGGAGGGTGAGCAGTTCTTC. As protein: CASSTHTEGEQFF.

The V and J genes are TRBV7-3 and TRBJ2-3, with D possibly TRBD1 on 5 matching bases. The CDR3 loop spans 15 amino acids. Deletions cut 3 bases from V and 0 bases from J, with 10 bases between. Per the germline V gene, CDR1 is SGHTA and CDR2 is FQGTGA. This CDR3 reads CASSLSRASTDTQYF. DNA of the CDR3: TGTGCCAGCAGCTTGAGCAGGGCCAGCACAGATACGCAGTATTTT.

The chain recombines TRBV6-5 with TRBJ2-7; 8 bases map to TRBD1. J lost 2 bases, V lost 2 bases, and 5 bases had no gene match. There are 15 residues in the CDR3. Germline V gene sequence: CDR1 MNHEY, CDR2 SVGAGI. As DNA, the CDR3 is TGTGCCAGCAGTTACGCAACAGGGGGGCCCTACGAGCAGTACTTC. The encoded protein is CASSYATGGPYEQYF.

The chain recombines TRBV6-4 with TRBJ1-2, with a tentative D call TRBD1 (6 bases). Germline V gene data show CDR1 as MRHNA and CDR2 as SNTAGT. This CDR3 is 14 amino acids long. Trimming removed 0 bases from V and 3 bases from J, with 8 bases in between. CDR3 in amino acids: CASSDSYRDYGYTF. The CDR3 DNA reads as TGTGCCAGCAGTGACTCGTACAGGGACTATGGCTACACCTTC.

The chain combines TRBV5-1 with TRBJ1-1, with a weak D call TRBD1 (5 bases). This CDR3 is 12 amino acids long. The V gene lost 4 bases and the J gene lost 5 bases, with 9 bases spanning the gap. The germline V gene has CDR1 SGHRS and CDR2 YFSETQ. The DNA of the CDR3 is TGCGCCAGCAGCCCAGGGTGGACTGAAGCTTTCTTT. Translating gives CASSPGWTEAFF.

The CDR3 is CASSQEIFGWGYTF. CDR3 sequence (DNA): TGTGCCAGCAGCCAGGAGATATTCGGCTGGGGCTACACCTTC. The chain employs TRBV14 and TRBJ1-2; D is ambiguous. Per the germline V gene, CDR1 is SGHDN and CDR2 is FVKESK. CDR3 length equals 14 residues. The V end was cut by 3 bases, the J end by 8 bases, with 16 bases between.

This clone was detected once. The J gene is TRBJ2-3, the V gene TRBV27; 11 bases map to TRBD2. This CDR3 region has 12 residues. V lost 4 bases, J lost 13 bases, and 4 bases stayed unmatched. Germline values: CDR1 MNHEY, CDR2 SMNVEV (reference sequence). CDR3 sequence: CASSSRLAGKYF. The CDR3 DNA follows: TGTGCCAGCAGTTCCCGACTAGCGGGGAAGTATTTT.

The CDR3 reads CASSPGPAGGEETQYF. The DNA of the CDR3 is TGCGCCAGCAGCCCCGGGCCGGCGGGGGGGGAAGAGACCCAGTACTTC. This sequence joins TRBV4-1 and TRBJ2-5; TRBD2 matches at 9 bases. CDR3 length: 16 amino acids. CDR1 is MGHRA, CDR2 YSYEKL, per germline. V trimming: 4 bases; J trimming: 3 bases; junction bases outside the gene matches: 9.

This clone has only one observation. The chain couples TRBV6-1 to TRBJ1-5; 9 bases are shared with TRBD1. V trimming: 6 bases; J trimming: 4 bases; junction bases outside the gene matches: 4. The CDR3 extends over 14 amino acids. CDR1 is MNHNS, CDR2 SASEGT, per germline. The CDR3 sequence: CASRDRGYNQPQHF. The CDR3 DNA sequence: TGTGCCAGCAGAGACAGGGGGTATAATCAGCCCCAGCATTTT.